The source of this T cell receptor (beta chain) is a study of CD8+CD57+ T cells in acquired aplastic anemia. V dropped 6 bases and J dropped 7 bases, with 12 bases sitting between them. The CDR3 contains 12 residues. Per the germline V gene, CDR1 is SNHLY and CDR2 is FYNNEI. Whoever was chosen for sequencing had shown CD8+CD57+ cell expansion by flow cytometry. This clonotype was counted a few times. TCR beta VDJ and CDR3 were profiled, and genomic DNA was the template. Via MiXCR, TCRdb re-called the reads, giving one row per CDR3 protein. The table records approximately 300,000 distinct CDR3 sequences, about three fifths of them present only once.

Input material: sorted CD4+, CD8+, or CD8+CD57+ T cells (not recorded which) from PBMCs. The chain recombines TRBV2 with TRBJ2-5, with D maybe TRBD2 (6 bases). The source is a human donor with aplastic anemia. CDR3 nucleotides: TGTGCCAGCAGCGACGGGGGATGGACCCAGTACTTC. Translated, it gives CASSDGGWTQYF.